These T cell receptor beta chains were read from a single sample in a study of blood T cells in healthy people across ages. TCRdb re-called the 5' RACE reads with MiXCR, one entry per CDR3 protein. This table has hundreds of thousands of distinct CDR3 sequences, under 45% appearing once. What was sequenced was blood. The source of these receptors is a man aged 55 to 70 in good health. Both conserved end residues are part of each CDR3. Each record gives: clone size, V gene, D gene, J gene, CDR3 DNA, CDR3 protein. D genes are given only for firm matches. Clone sizes are given selectively: once, few, many, or a class where the clone is expanded.

abundance: many
v_gene: TRBV20-1
d_gene: TRBD1
j_gene: TRBJ2-7
CDR3nt: TGCAGTGCTAGGGACCGGGACAGGGGGCCCTACGAGCAGTACTTC
CDR3aa: CSARDRDRGPYEQYF

abundance: -
v_gene: TRBV3-1
d_gene: TRBD1
j_gene: TRBJ2-5
CDR3nt: TGTGCCAGCAGCCGTCCATCCGGGACAGGGGGCTTTGCTGAGCAGTACTTC
CDR3aa: CASSRPSGTGGFAEQYF

abundance: once
v_gene: TRBV12-3/TRBV12-4
d_gene: TRBD2
j_gene: TRBJ2-7
CDR3nt: TGTGCCAGCAGCCATAAACCTGGGACTAGCGGGAGGATGGGATCCTACGAGCAGTACTTC
CDR3aa: CASSHKPGTSGRMGSYEQYF

abundance: -
v_gene: TRBV5-1
d_gene: TRBD2
j_gene: TRBJ2-3
CDR3nt: TGCGCCAGCAGCGGCAGACTAGCGGGGGGGCCTACAGATACGCAGTATTTT
CDR3aa: CASSGRLAGGPTDTQYF

abundance: -
v_gene: TRBV27
d_gene: -
j_gene: TRBJ2-4
CDR3nt: TGTGCCAGCAGTTTCGAGGCGGACGCTCTAGCCAAAAACATTCAGTACTTC
CDR3aa: CASSFEADALAKNIQYF

abundance: -
v_gene: TRBV5-1
d_gene: -
j_gene: TRBJ2-5
CDR3nt: TGCGCCAGCAGCCTCTATGGAGTGTACCAAGAGACCCAGTACTTC
CDR3aa: CASSLYGVYQETQYF

abundance: -
v_gene: TRBV20-1
d_gene: -
j_gene: TRBJ1-5
CDR3nt: TGCAGTGCTAGAGCTAGTTATAGCAATCAGCCCCAGCATTTT
CDR3aa: CSARASYSNQPQHF

abundance: -
v_gene: TRBV11-1
d_gene: -
j_gene: TRBJ2-1
CDR3nt: TGTGCCAGCAGCAGCAGAAGCGTTCCGCAGTTCTTC
CDR3aa: CASSSRSVPQFF

abundance: -
v_gene: TRBV24-1
d_gene: -
j_gene: TRBJ2-7
CDR3nt: TGTGCCACCAGTGATAGGGAGGACGAGCAGTACTTC
CDR3aa: CATSDREDEQYF

abundance: few
v_gene: TRBV6-5
d_gene: TRBD1
j_gene: TRBJ2-7
CDR3nt: TGTGCCAGCTGGTCCCCGGGACAGGGGTTATACGAGCAGTACTTC
CDR3aa: CASWSPGQGLYEQYF

abundance: many
v_gene: TRBV6-6
d_gene: -
j_gene: TRBJ2-7
CDR3nt: TGTGCCAGCAGCCAGGGAGTCCACGAGCAGTACTTC
CDR3aa: CASSQGVHEQYF

abundance: -
v_gene: TRBV6-2/TRBV6-3
d_gene: TRBD1
j_gene: TRBJ1-5
CDR3nt: TGTGCCAGCAGGACCGACAGGGACAGTCAGCCCCAGCATTTT
CDR3aa: CASRTDRDSQPQHF

abundance: few
v_gene: TRBV18
d_gene: -
j_gene: TRBJ1-2
CDR3nt: TGTGCCAGCTCACAGGACAGCGACTATGGCTACACCTTC
CDR3aa: CASSQDSDYGYTF

abundance: many
v_gene: TRBV5-1
d_gene: -
j_gene: TRBJ2-6
CDR3nt: TGCGCCAGCAGCTTGCGACAACCCTCTGGGGCCAACGTCCTGACTTTC
CDR3aa: CASSLRQPSGANVLTF

abundance: -
v_gene: TRBV5-1
d_gene: -
j_gene: TRBJ1-5
CDR3nt: TGCGCCAGCAGAGCGGAGGATTTCCAGCCCCAGCATTTT
CDR3aa: CASRAEDFQPQHF

abundance: few
v_gene: TRBV4-3
d_gene: -
j_gene: TRBJ2-5
CDR3nt: TGCGCCAGCAGCGAAGTCGGTGCGGACAGTGGCCAAGAGACCCAGTACTTC
CDR3aa: CASSEVGADSGQETQYF

abundance: once
v_gene: TRBV7-2
d_gene: TRBD2
j_gene: TRBJ2-2
CDR3nt: TGTGCCAGCAGCTTCTGGGGACTAAACACCGGGGAGCTGTTTTTT
CDR3aa: CASSFWGLNTGELFF

abundance: -
v_gene: TRBV5-1
d_gene: -
j_gene: TRBJ1-5
CDR3nt: TGCGCCAGCAGCTTACAAGGAAATAGCAATCAGCCCCAGCATTTT
CDR3aa: CASSLQGNSNQPQHF

abundance: -
v_gene: TRBV4-3
d_gene: TRBD1
j_gene: TRBJ2-5
CDR3nt: TGCGCCAGCAGCCAAGATGTCGCAGGGGGCGTGAAGACCCAGTACTTC
CDR3aa: CASSQDVAGGVKTQYF

abundance: few
v_gene: TRBV5-1
d_gene: -
j_gene: TRBJ1-2
CDR3nt: TGCGCCAGCAGCAGCGGGGGAGTATCTGACTACACCTTC
CDR3aa: CASSSGGVSDYTF

abundance: few
v_gene: TRBV3-1
d_gene: TRBD1
j_gene: TRBJ1-2
CDR3nt: TGTGCCAGCAGCCAAGTCATGAGAGGCAGACAGGGCGAGAACTATGGCTACACCTTC
CDR3aa: CASSQVMRGRQGENYGYTF

abundance: -
v_gene: TRBV14
d_gene: TRBD1
j_gene: TRBJ2-7
CDR3nt: TGTGCCAGCAGTCCCGGGACAGGCGTCTGGGGGCAGTACTTC
CDR3aa: CASSPGTGVWGQYF

abundance: few
v_gene: TRBV5-1
d_gene: -
j_gene: TRBJ2-1
CDR3nt: TGCGCCAGCAGCCCCCGGGACACCTACAATGAGCAGTTCTTC
CDR3aa: CASSPRDTYNEQFF

abundance: -
v_gene: TRBV4-3
d_gene: TRBD2
j_gene: TRBJ2-7
CDR3nt: TGCGCCAGCAGCCCGTCGGGGGGGGATGAGCAGTACTTC
CDR3aa: CASSPSGGDEQYF

abundance: once
v_gene: TRBV6-2/TRBV6-3
d_gene: TRBD2
j_gene: TRBJ2-2
CDR3nt: TGTGCCAGCAGTCCTCAACGACTAGCGGGGGGTAACACCGGGGAGCTGTTTTTT
CDR3aa: CASSPQRLAGGNTGELFF

abundance: -
v_gene: TRBV6-5
d_gene: -
j_gene: TRBJ2-1
CDR3nt: TGTGCCAGCAGTTTCGGGGGGGGGACAGGGCATAGTGAGCAGTTCTTC
CDR3aa: CASSFGGGTGHSEQFF